Included here is one TCR beta chain sequence, with context. Data came from immunoSEQ multiplex PCR; TCRdb stores just in-frame clones and leaves some out. The profile shows 190,000 or so clones, approximately 92% of them singletons. This sample stems from a study of control samples from healthy donors and cancer patients. Germline lookup yields CDR1 MNHNY and CDR2 SVGAGI (reference sequence). CDR3 size: 15 residues. Trimming at V came to 4 bases and at J to 8 bases, leaving 7 bases not matched to a gene. The source of this sequence is a man younger than 30 in good health. V is TRBV6-6 and J is TRBJ1-4; TRBD1 agrees at 10 bases. Sequenced: blood. In DNA, the CDR3 is TGTGCCAGCAGTTCCGGACAGGGGGGTCGGGAAAAACTGTTTTTT. Protein product: CASSSGQGGREKLFF.